One sample yielded the 5 T cell receptor beta chains listed below, sequenced in a study of cytomegalovirus exposure and HLA in healthy donors. The PCR employed 60 Vbeta primers together with 13 Jbeta primers. The data were produced by immunoSEQ multiplex PCR, yet TCRdb's version contains in-frame clones alone and is incomplete. Of about 130,000 clones in the sample, 80% are singletons; the top ten hold roughly 3%. Sequencing input: PBMCs. The receptor set was obtained from a male donor in good health and CMV-seronegative.

The chain has TRBV7-3 and TRBJ2-1; D gene unclear. This CDR3 spans 13 amino acids. Trimming stripped 2 bases from V and 5 bases from J, with 7 bases between. From germline, CDR1 is SGHTA and CDR2 FQGTGA. In DNA, the CDR3 is TGTGCCAGCAGCTTAGGCACCGACAATGAGCAGTTCTTC. This codes for CASSLGTDNEQFF. The full variable domain, with the rest looked up from reference TRBV7-3 and TRBJ2-1, is GAGVSQTPSNKVTEKGKYVELRCDPISGHTALYWYRQSLGQGPEFLIYFQGTGAADDSGLPNDRFFAVRPEGSVSTLKIQRTERGDSAVYLCASSLGTDNEQFFGPGTRLTVL.

V is TRBV25-1 and J is TRBJ2-7; 8 bases are a match to TRBD2. V lost 2 bases to trimming and J lost 2 bases; unmatched junction nucleotides: 5. Germline CDR1 reads MGHDK; CDR2 reads SYGVNS. There are 15 residues in the CDR3. This chain's CDR3 is CASSEGLAGPYEQYF. Written as DNA, the CDR3 is TGTGCCAGCAGTGAAGGGCTAGCGGGCCCCTACGAGCAGTACTTC.

This chain connects TRBV10-1 to TRBJ2-7; a possible D gene is TRBD1 (7 bases). The CDR3 extends over 13 amino acids. Trimming took 8 bases from V and 10 from J, leaving 21 bases between them. Germline V gene data show CDR1 as WNHNN and CDR2 as SYGVQD (reference sequence). CDR3 DNA: TGCGCCAGCTCGGGGGACCGACAGGGCCGCCAGTACTTC. This encodes CASSGDRQGRQYF.

The chain links TRBV4-3 to TRBJ2-1, with TRBD2 identical over 8 bases. CDR1 is LGHNA, CDR2 YSLEER, per germline. The CDR3 runs to 16 residues. V trimming: 0 bases; J trimming: 4 bases; junction bases outside the gene matches: 5. The CDR3 reads CASSQDLRGGYNEQFF. In nucleotides, the CDR3 is TGCGCCAGCAGCCAAGATTTACGGGGGGGGTACAATGAGCAGTTCTTC.

This chain joins TRBV6-5 and TRBJ1-2; weak D call: TRBD1 (5 bases). V was pared by 6 bases and J by 7 bases, with 15 bases between. Germline loops: CDR1 MNHEY, CDR2 SVGAGI. CDR3 length: 13 residues. CDR3 DNA sequence: TGTGCCAGCAGCGAGGTGGCGGGGGGTGGCTACACCTTC. It encodes CASSEVAGGGYTF.